One T cell receptor beta chain is described in this entry. Its antigen remains unidentified. This cohort consisted of healthy bone marrow donors. These data originate in a study of cytomegalovirus exposure and HLA in healthy donors. Use of 60 Vbeta and 13 Jbeta primers characterized the PCR. Method: immunoSEQ multiplex PCR; TCRdb's copy keeps in-frame clones and lacks some. The sample shows roughly 120,000 clones, about 77% of them seen only once. Study-wide results and limits: Immune exposure information available was restricted to CMV serostatus. A link between a missense DCLRE1C variant and TCR beta V- and J-gene trimming emerged from a later analysis. V segments that were indistinguishable, TRBV6-2 and TRBV6-3 among them, were omitted from analysis.

In germline, CDR1 is SGHRS, CDR2 YFSETQ. The CDR3 contains 17 residues. V was cut by 2 bases and J by 7 bases, with 19 bases left in between. J is TRBJ1-6 and V is TRBV5-1; possibly TRBD1 for D (6 bases). The sequenced material came from PBMCs. This TCR came from a woman aged 25-40 years in good health and CMV-seropositive. CDR3 in amino acids: CASSFTGTTQGNSPLHF. CDR3 nucleotide sequence: TGCGCCAGCAGCTTCACCGGGACAACCCAGGGCAATTCACCCCTCCACTTT.